A single sample is the source of the 2 T cell receptor beta chains below, sequenced in a study of early T cells in non-severe SARS-CoV-2 infection. TCRdb re-called the 5' RACE reads through MiXCR, storing one row per CDR3 protein. The table lists about 89,000 distinct CDR3 sequences, around 16% of them singletons. This material consisted of whole blood, taken at baseline. These receptors all stem from an adult who was a healthcare worker with PCR-confirmed SARS-CoV-2 infection or an uninfected control (not recorded which).

This clonotype was counted only a few times. The V and J genes are TRBV29-1 and TRBJ2-3; no clear D. Trimming removed 4 bases at V and 0 bases at J, with 11 bases between. This CDR3 contains 14 residues. Germline lookup yields CDR1 SQVTM and CDR2 ANQGSEA. CDR3 loop: CSVGIGTSTDTQYF. The CDR3 nucleotides read TGCAGCGTTGGAATAGGAACTAGCACAGATACGCAGTATTTT.

The V gene is TRBV5-1, the J gene TRBJ2-3; D might be TRBD2 (5 bases). CDR3 size: 16 residues. Germline CDR1 and CDR2: SGHRS and YFSETQ. V gave up 4 bases and J gave up 0 bases, with 15 bases separating them. The CDR3 loop is CASSGHSGPSTDTQYF. The CDR3 DNA follows: TGCGCCAGCAGCGGTCACAGCGGACCTAGCACAGATACGCAGTATTTT. Drawing the rest from reference TRBV5-1 and TRBJ2-3, the complete variable domain is KAGVTQTPRYLIKTRGQQVTLSCSPISGHRSVSWYQQTPGQGLQFLFEYFSETQRNKGNFPGRFSGRQFSNSRSEMNVSTLELGDSALYLCASSGHSGPSTDTQYFGPGTRLTVL.